This record covers a single T cell receptor (beta chain). Its antigen is still unknown. The sample originates from a study of cytomegalovirus exposure and HLA in healthy donors. Separate from the approximately 700-subject first cohort was the approximately 110-subject validation cohort, to which the donors belonged. Study results and caveats: A subsequent analysis found that TCR clusters from the first cohort also tended to co-occur in the approximately 130 validation repertoires, with approximately 95% of cluster scores above 0. Reportedly, cytomegalovirus status was diagnosed with high sensitivity and specificity. Cytomegalovirus-associated status was assigned to about 170 TCR beta chains.

CDR1 SGHTA and CDR2 FQGNSA come from the germline V gene. Deletions cut 3 bases from V and 1 base from J, with 9 bases between. This CDR3 comprises 15 residues. Repertoires were generated with immunoSEQ multiplex PCR, while TCRdb's copy carries only in-frame clones and drops some. The sample records a few hundred thousand clones, around 90% being singletons. The rearrangement uses TRBV7-2 and TRBJ2-2, with a possible D match to TRBD2 (6 bases). The sequenced sample was PBMCs. This receptor was taken from a man aged 25 to 40 in good health and CMV-seronegative. The CDR3 region has the DNA TGTGCCAGCAGCTTGGGACTGATGAACACCGGGGAGCTGTTTTTT. Translated, it gives CASSLGLMNTGELFF.